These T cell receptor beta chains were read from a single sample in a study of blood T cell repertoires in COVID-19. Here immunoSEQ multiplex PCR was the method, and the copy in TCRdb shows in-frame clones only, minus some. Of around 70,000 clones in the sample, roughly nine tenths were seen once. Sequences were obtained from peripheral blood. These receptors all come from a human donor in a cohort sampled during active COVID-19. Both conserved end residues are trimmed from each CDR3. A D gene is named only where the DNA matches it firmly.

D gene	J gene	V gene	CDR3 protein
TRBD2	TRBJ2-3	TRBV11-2	ASSLGVGGRATDTQY
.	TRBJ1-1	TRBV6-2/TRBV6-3	ASSYSRSGGHTEAF
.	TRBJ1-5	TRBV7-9	ASSLLGGNQPQH
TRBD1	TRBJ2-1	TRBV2	ASSPDRVSYNEQF
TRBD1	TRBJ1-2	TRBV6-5	ASTRQGIGGYT
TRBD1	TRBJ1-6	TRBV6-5	ASSRDRGPNSPLH
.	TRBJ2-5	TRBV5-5	ASSLSLAEETQY
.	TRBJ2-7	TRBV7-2	ASSLEGASGSNEQY
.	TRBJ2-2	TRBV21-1	ASSKRGRQLGGELF
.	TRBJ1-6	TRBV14	ASSQELTYNSPLH
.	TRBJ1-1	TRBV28	ASSQGHTEAF
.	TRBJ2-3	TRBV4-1	ASGGAGGDTQY
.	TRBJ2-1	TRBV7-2	ASRRGGKGVYNEQF
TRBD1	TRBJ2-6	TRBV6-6	ASSRGTGKSGANVLT
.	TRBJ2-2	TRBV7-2	ASSLGLAANTGELF
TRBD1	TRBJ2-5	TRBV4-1	ASSQDPRDRALKETQY
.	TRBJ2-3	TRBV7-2	ASSLLWGGQDTQY
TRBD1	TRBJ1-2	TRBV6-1	ASSEDHGQAYYGYT
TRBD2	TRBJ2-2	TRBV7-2	ASSLNAGGTTGELF
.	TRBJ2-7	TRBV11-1	ASSSTQGSYEQY
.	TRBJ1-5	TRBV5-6	ASSGGGGSNQPQH
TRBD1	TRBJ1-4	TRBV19	ASSTRLPGQGDEKLF
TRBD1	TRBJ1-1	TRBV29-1	SVDPGTGVIAEAF
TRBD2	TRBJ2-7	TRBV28	ASRLAGSEQY
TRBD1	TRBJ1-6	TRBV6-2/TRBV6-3	ASSYLRTGESPLH
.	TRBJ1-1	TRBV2	ASSPGYENTEAF
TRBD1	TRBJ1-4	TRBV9	ASSPATGGNEKLF
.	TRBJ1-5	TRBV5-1	ASSLAGENQPQH
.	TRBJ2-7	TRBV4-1	ASSHPLRYEQY
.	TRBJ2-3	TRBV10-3	AIKDSGRTDTQY
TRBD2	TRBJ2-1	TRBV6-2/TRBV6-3	ASSTRLAEYRNEQF
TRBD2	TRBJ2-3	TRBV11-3	ASSLAGAGTDTQY
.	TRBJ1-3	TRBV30	AWNLQGSGNTIY
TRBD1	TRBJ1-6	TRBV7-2	ASSLAPGQGRYSPLH
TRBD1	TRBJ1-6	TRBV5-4	ASSPGTDNSPLH
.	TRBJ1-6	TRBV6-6	ASSYPDSYSPLH
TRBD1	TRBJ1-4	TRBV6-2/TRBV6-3	ASSQEGAHLEKLF
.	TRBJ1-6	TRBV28	ASSVAPWEPLH
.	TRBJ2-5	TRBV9	ASSVGGSWETQY
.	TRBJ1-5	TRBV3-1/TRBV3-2	ASSFRGRNQPQH
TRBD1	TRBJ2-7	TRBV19	ASSAETGLGAYEQY
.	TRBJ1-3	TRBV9	ASSVDGVSGNTIY
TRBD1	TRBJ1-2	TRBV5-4	ASRTSSRGVYGYT
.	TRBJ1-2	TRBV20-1	SASDQSGYGYT
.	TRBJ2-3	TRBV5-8	ASSLELGTDTQY
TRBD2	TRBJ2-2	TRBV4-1	ASSQVVEAGAVGELF
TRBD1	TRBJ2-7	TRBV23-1	ASSCGDRVAYEQY
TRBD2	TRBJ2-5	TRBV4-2	ASSQEGLAGVGETQY
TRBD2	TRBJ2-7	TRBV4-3	ASSATSGRGEQY
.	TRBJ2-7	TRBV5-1	ASALSTPRYEQY
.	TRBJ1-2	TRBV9	ASSSTLGAQGGYT
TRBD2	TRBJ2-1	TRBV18	ASSPADGGALGNEQF
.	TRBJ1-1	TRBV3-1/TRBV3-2	ASSQGLLLGLNTEAF
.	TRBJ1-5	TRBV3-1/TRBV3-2	ASSLPGESNQPQH
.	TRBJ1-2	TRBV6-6	ASSYSSGDGYT